This is a list of T cell receptor beta chains from one sample in a study of shared clonotypes between healthy human individuals. Assay used: immunoSEQ multiplex PCR; TCRdb lists only in-frame clones, some missing. The sample records some 500,000 clones, 90% to 96% being singletons. The sequenced sample consisted of naive CD4+ T cells sorted from blood. These receptors all stem from a woman aged 25 to 39 in good health. Each CDR3 is given with its conserved first and last residue. A D gene is named only where the DNA matches it firmly. Only some rows state a clone size, as once, few, many or a class for expanded clones.

size,D,V,length,J,CDR3,DNA
-,-,TRBV9,15,TRBJ2-1,CASSLRVGLYNEQFF,TGTGCCAGCAGCCTCCGGGTCGGACTCTACAATGAGCAGTTCTTC
-,-,TRBV19,15,TRBJ1-2,CASSGLGGADYGYTF,TGTGCCAGTAGCGGACTCGGAGGAGCGGACTATGGCTACACCTTC
-,TRBD1,TRBV27,14,TRBJ2-7,CASSLSVRGREQYF,TGTGCCAGCAGTTTATCGGTCAGGGGGAGAGAGCAGTACTTC
-,-,TRBV6-6,15,TRBJ1-2,CASSYLPDPIYGYTF,TGTGCCAGCAGTTACTTACCTGACCCTATTTATGGCTACACCTTC
-,-,TRBV9,15,TRBJ2-7,CASSPPGLALGEQYF,TGTGCCAGCAGCCCCCCCGGGCTAGCGTTGGGGGAGCAGTACTTC
-,TRBD1,TRBV10-3,15,TRBJ2-3,CASTGDRGITDTQYF,TGTGCCAGCACTGGGGACAGGGGGATCACAGATACGCAGTATTTT
-,-,TRBV10-3,13,TRBJ1-1,CAISGPGDTEAFF,TGTGCCATCAGTGGACCCGGGGACACTGAAGCTTTCTTT
-,TRBD1,TRBV5-1,16,TRBJ1-4,CASSWGQGIGNEKLFF,TGCGCCAGCAGCTGGGGACAGGGCATTGGTAATGAAAAACTGTTTTTT
-,-,TRBV25-1,14,TRBJ2-3,CASSERRSTDTQYF,TGTGCCAGCAGTGAAAGAAGGAGCACAGATACGCAGTATTTT
-,-,TRBV28,15,TRBJ1-5,CASSFGSGLNQPQHF,TGTGCCAGCAGTTTCGGGTCGGGCCTGAATCAGCCCCAGCATTTT
-,TRBD1,TRBV5-1,16,TRBJ1-3,CASSPGQPRSGNTIYF,TGCGCCAGCAGCCCGGGACAGCCCCGCTCTGGAAACACCATATATTTT
-,-,TRBV4-2,14,TRBJ2-7,CASSQAGTFVGQYF,TGTGCCAGCAGCCAGGCTGGGACCTTCGTCGGGCAGTACTTC
-,-,TRBV18,14,TRBJ2-7,CASSPIQNPYEQYF,TGTGCCAGCTCACCGATACAGAATCCCTACGAGCAGTACTTC
-,TRBD1,TRBV10-3,13,TRBJ1-5,CAIREDRAQPQHF,TGTGCCATCAGGGAAGACAGGGCACAGCCCCAGCATTTT
-,TRBD2,TRBV11-2,20,TRBJ2-7,CASSLDLVTGTSGSRYEQYF,TGTGCCAGCAGCTTAGATCTAGTAACCGGGACTAGCGGGAGTAGGTACGAGCAGTACTTC
-,-,TRBV11-2,12,TRBJ1-5,CASSLAGQPQHF,TGTGCCAGCAGCTTAGCTGGTCAGCCCCAGCATTTT
-,TRBD1,TRBV5-5,13,TRBJ2-7,CASSFRQGEGENF,TGTGCCAGCAGCTTCCGACAGGGCGAGGGTGAAAACTTC
once,TRBD1,TRBV7-9,14,TRBJ2-7,CASSARDRGYEQYF,TGTGCCAGCAGCGCCCGGGACAGGGGGTACGAGCAGTACTTC
-,TRBD1,TRBV19,14,TRBJ2-5,CASSITGGEETQYF,TGTGCCAGTAGTATCACAGGGGGCGAAGAGACCCAGTACTTC
once,-,TRBV6-6,12,TRBJ1-1,CASSYIGGEAFF,TGTGCCAGCAGTTACATTGGAGGGGAAGCTTTCTTT
-,TRBD2,TRBV12-5,15,TRBJ2-1,CASGRGTSGNNEQFF,TGTGCTAGTGGCCGGGGGACTAGCGGAAACAATGAGCAGTTCTTC
-,TRBD2,TRBV5-5,16,TRBJ2-7,CASSFLKRELSYEQYF,TGTGCCAGCAGCTTTTTAAAGCGGGAGCTCTCCTACGAGCAGTACTTC
-,-,TRBV6-1,14,TRBJ2-5,CASRRQGGEETQYF,TGTGCCAGCAGACGACAGGGAGGTGAAGAGACCCAGTACTTC
-,TRBD1,TRBV28,15,TRBJ1-1,CASSLGAGGETEAFF,TGTGCCAGCAGTTTAGGTGCAGGGGGCGAGACTGAAGCTTTCTTT
-,-,TRBV20-1,11,TRBJ1-1,CSVTPGQEAFF,TGCAGTGTTACTCCGGGGCAAGAAGCTTTCTTT
-,TRBD1,TRBV5-1,14,TRBJ1-2,CASSSGTGDDGYTF,TGCGCCAGCAGCTCCGGGACAGGGGACGATGGCTACACCTTC
-,-,TRBV7-9,16,TRBJ2-7,CASSHSWNYRAYEQYF,TGTGCCAGCAGCCATTCATGGAATTATAGGGCCTACGAGCAGTACTTC
-,TRBD2,TRBV4-2,16,TRBJ2-1,CASSPTGTSVYNEQFF,TGTGCCAGCAGCCCAACCGGGACTAGCGTTTACAATGAGCAGTTCTTC
-,-,TRBV2,15,TRBJ2-2,CASMGVASAAGELFF,TGTGCCAGCATGGGGGTTGCTAGCGCTGCCGGGGAGCTGTTTTTT
-,TRBD2,TRBV13,13,TRBJ2-7,CASSRREMFEQYF,TGTGCCAGCAGCCGGCGGGAGATGTTCGAGCAGTACTTC
-,TRBD2,TRBV13,15,TRBJ2-7,CASSSWAGGPYEQYF,TGTGCCAGCAGCTCTTGGGCGGGGGGCCCCTACGAGCAGTACTTC
-,-,TRBV4-1,13,TRBJ1-2,CASSQHGIYGYTF,TGCGCCAGCAGCCAACACGGGATCTATGGCTACACCTTC
-,-,TRBV2,14,TRBJ2-7,CASTRQGSRYEQYF,TGTGCCAGCACTCGGCAGGGGTCTAGATACGAGCAGTACTTC
-,TRBD1,TRBV28,15,TRBJ2-7,CASSRTTGRPYEQYF,TGTGCCAGCAGTAGGACGACAGGGCGTCCGTACGAGCAGTACTTC
-,-,TRBV29-1,11,TRBJ2-1,CSSGGWHEQFF,TGCAGCTCGGGCGGGTGGCATGAGCAGTTCTTC
few,-,TRBV10-3,12,TRBJ1-3,CAMQGTPNTIYF,TGTGCCATGCAGGGGACCCCGAACACCATATATTTT
-,-,TRBV10-3,13,TRBJ2-7,CAISGKEEGEQYF,TGTGCCATCAGTGGGAAGGAGGAGGGCGAGCAGTACTTC
-,-,TRBV7-9,17,TRBJ2-1,CASSLFTWTVTYNEQFF,TGTGCCAGCAGCTTATTTACATGGACTGTAACCTACAATGAGCAGTTCTTC
once,TRBD1,TRBV18,15,TRBJ1-1,CASSGSTGPGTEAFF,TGTGCCAGCTCAGGGTCGACAGGGCCGGGGACTGAAGCTTTCTTT
-,TRBD2,TRBV19,13,TRBJ2-7,CASSTSGRSEQYF,TGTGCCAGTAGTACTAGCGGGAGGAGCGAGCAGTACTTC
-,-,TRBV19,12,TRBJ2-7,CASSRGTYEQYF,TGTGCCAGTAGTAGGGGAACCTACGAGCAGTACTTC
-,-,TRBV9,15,TRBJ1-4,CASSVGGQFGAKLFF,TGTGCCAGCAGCGTAGGAGGCCAATTTGGTGCAAAACTGTTTTTT
-,TRBD2,TRBV11-2,16,TRBJ2-1,CASSPHLAGLGNEQFF,TGTGCCAGCAGCCCGCACCTAGCGGGATTAGGGAATGAGCAGTTCTTC
few,TRBD1,TRBV7-6,15,TRBJ1-5,CASSAQAGGDQPQHF,TGTGCCAGCAGCGCGCAGGCAGGGGGCGACCAGCCCCAGCATTTT
-,TRBD2,TRBV28,20,TRBJ2-3,CASSFRALSSGRTNTDTQYF,TGTGCCAGCAGTTTTCGCGCCCTCTCTAGCGGGAGGACTAACACAGATACGCAGTATTTT
-,-,TRBV28,15,TRBJ1-5,CASSFPGASNQPQHF,TGTGCCAGCAGTTTCCCCGGGGCGAGCAATCAGCCCCAGCATTTT
-,-,TRBV4-1,14,TRBJ2-3,CASSQRESTDTQYF,TGCGCCAGCAGCCAGAGGGAGAGCACAGATACGCAGTATTTT
-,TRBD1,TRBV29-1,12,TRBJ2-5,CSVLGTEETQYF,TGCAGCGTCCTAGGGACAGAAGAGACCCAGTACTTC
-,TRBD1,TRBV5-1,16,TRBJ2-1,CASSLDTGGSYNEQFF,TGCGCCAGCAGCTTGGACACAGGGGGTTCCTACAATGAGCAGTTCTTC
few,-,TRBV19,13,TRBJ1-2,CASSVGDTYGYTF,TGTGCCAGTAGTGTGGGGGACACCTATGGCTACACCTTC
-,-,TRBV6-5,13,TRBJ2-7,CASRETGGREQYF,TGTGCCAGCAGGGAGACAGGTGGTCGGGAGCAGTACTTC